Following are 14 T cell receptor beta chains from one sample sequenced in a study of regulatory T cells in long-lasting Graves disease. Described time point: newly diagnosed GD, antithyroid drugs for less than 3 months. There was RNA extracted from PBMCs, and the TCR library was made from it. With iRepertoire HTBI primers and Arm-PCR of CDR3 regions, TCR beta libraries were built. TCRdb re-called the multiplex PCR reads through MiXCR, storing one row per CDR3 protein. The sample has 680,000 or so distinct CDR3 sequences; 16% are singletons. These same records also appear under a second study, on T cells in Graves' hyperthyroidism and ophthalmopathy.

Sequences were derived from peripheral blood mononuclear cells (PBMCs), sampled at new diagnosis, from a patient treated with antithyroid drugs. Receptors were obtained from a woman in her 30s with Graves disease.

As to this clonotype: This may stem from a read error, because a much larger clone lies one nucleotide away. J is TRBJ2-7 and V is TRBV7-6; no firm D call. The CDR3 loop spans 18 amino acids. Germline loops: CDR1 SGHVS, CDR2 FNYEAQ. The CDR3 reads CVSSSSLQTQAGSYEQYF. As DNA, the CDR3 is TGTGTCAGCAGCTCATCGTTACAGACTCAGGCCGGGTCCTACGAGCAGTACTTC.

This clonotype was seen only a few times. This chain joins TRBV6-1 and TRBJ2-7, with 9 bases lining up with TRBD1. The CDR3 has 15 amino acids. V dropped 7 bases and J dropped 4; count of bases not matched to a gene: 11. In germline, CDR1 is MNHNS, CDR2 SASEGT. The DNA of the CDR3 is TGTGCCAGCATCTCCAAACAGGGGGCGTTATACGAGCAGTACTTC. Encoded protein: CASISKQGALYEQYF.

CDR3 DNA: TGTGCCAGCAGCCAGACCGGGACAGGAAGCTATGGCTACACCTTC. Translating gives CASSQTGTGSYGYTF. The rearrangement uses TRBV3-1 and TRBJ1-2, with TRBD1 identical over 8 bases. CDR1 is LGHDT, CDR2 YNNKEL, per germline (reference sequence). The CDR3 is 15 residues long. V trimming: 3 bases; J trimming: 4 bases; junction bases outside the gene matches: 7.

This clonotype has a handful of counts. This rearrangement joins TRBV28 to TRBJ1-2; TRBD1 matches 10 bases. Germline V lookup: CDR1 MDHEN, CDR2 SYDVKM. J gave up 1 base and V 6 bases, and 14 bases lay outside the gene matches. This CDR3 comprises 18 residues. CDR3 bases: TGTGCCAGCAGCCCTATCGGACAGGGGGGATTTCTTAACTATGGCTACACCTTC. Translated, it gives CASSPIGQGGFLNYGYTF.

This clonotype has ten or more counts. The chain couples TRBV12-3 or TRBV12-4 to TRBJ2-7; 7 nucleotides match TRBD1. CDR3 length: 16 residues. V shed 5 bases, J shed 0 bases, and the junction held 10 bases outside the gene matches. The CDR3: CASSPGQVFYSYEQYF. The CDR3 coding sequence is TGTGCCAGCAGTCCCGGACAGGTATTCTACTCCTACGAGCAGTACTTC.

This clonotype was detected many times. The J gene is TRBJ1-1, the V gene TRBV11-2, with D tentatively TRBD1 (6 bases). V lost 1 base, J lost 4 bases, and 10 bases lay in between. This CDR3 region has 14 residues. Germline lookup yields CDR1 SGHAT and CDR2 FQNNGV. The CDR3 reads CASSLVGQITEAFF. The CDR3 DNA follows: TGTGCCAGCAGCTTAGTTGGACAGATCACTGAAGCTTTCTTT.

This clonotype was counted many times. V gene TRBV7-2 combines with J gene TRBJ2-1; 11 nucleotides agree with TRBD2. The V and J ends lost 5 bases and 4 bases, in that order; junction bases with no gene match: 13. This CDR3 contains 18 residues. CDR1 is SGHTA and CDR2 is FQGNSA in the germline V gene. CDR3 bases: TGTGCCAGCAGCGGTAGGGTATCGGGACTAGCGGTATACAATGAGCAGTTCTTC. Protein product: CASSGRVSGLAVYNEQFF.

This clonotype occurred many times. V gene TRBV7-2 combines with J gene TRBJ2-7; D is ambiguous. The V gene lost 5 bases and the J gene lost 2 bases, with 19 bases spanning the gap. The germline CDR1 and CDR2 sequences are SGHTA and FQGNSA. The CDR3 loop spans 16 amino acids. The CDR3 DNA reads as TGTGCCAGCAGCCGATCGGGTATGGCAGGACCCTACGAGCAGTACTTC. The encoded protein is CASSRSGMAGPYEQYF.

As to this clonotype: A much larger clone sits a single nucleotide away, making a read error possible. This is likely a read error, given that the CDR3 carries no conserved phenylalanine or tryptophan at its end. It is unclear where the CDR3 begins or ends on the DNA, so no DNA is shown, and the CDR3 is as TCRdb lists it. This chain joins TRBV7-9 and TRBJ2-7; the table calls TRBD1, which could not be checked here. The CDR3 is 13 amino acids long, termini counted. Per the germline V gene, CDR1 is SEHNR and CDR2 is FQNEAQ (reference sequence). Here the CDR3 reads CASSLGGGASEYL.

The sample holds many counts of this clonotype. This sequence joins TRBV7-2 and TRBJ2-2; D is unclear. The CDR3 runs to 12 residues. V was clipped by 3 bases and J by 5 bases, with 4 bases between them. Germline loops: CDR1 SGHTA, CDR2 FQGNSA. CDR3 sequence: CASSFGTGELFF. The CDR3 nucleotides are TGTGCCAGCAGCTTCGGTACCGGGGAGCTGTTTTTT.

This clonotype was counted many times. V and J are TRBV11-2 and TRBJ1-1; D gene unclear. The CDR3 has 14 amino acids. The germline V and J ends were trimmed by 1 base and 3 bases, with 9 bases remaining between them. Germline CDR1 SGHAT, CDR2 FQNNGV. The CDR3 protein is CASSLGPDYTEAFF. CDR3 bases: TGTGCCAGCAGCTTAGGGCCAGACTACACTGAAGCTTTCTTT.

This sequence joins TRBV27 and TRBJ1-2; 7 bases line up with TRBD1. The junction had 5 bases not matched to a gene; V was cut back by 4 bases and J by 3 bases. This CDR3 region has 14 residues. The V gene's germline CDR1 is MNHEY and CDR2 SMNVEV (reference sequence). The CDR3 sequence is CASSYRQGDYGYTF. The DNA of the CDR3 is TGTGCCAGCAGTTATCGGCAGGGGGACTATGGCTACACCTTC.

This clonotype has a handful of counts. This rearrangement joins TRBV12-3 or TRBV12-4 to TRBJ1-5; tentatively, D is TRBD1 (5 bases). The CDR3 length is 15 residues. With 8 bases removed from V and 2 bases from J, the gap between germline ends came to 16 bases. CDR3 DNA sequence: TGTGCCAGCGGCCATCAGGGATTAGGCAATCAGCCCCAGCATTTT. It yields the protein CASGHQGLGNQPQHF.

Ten or more counts support this clonotype. This chain joins TRBV27 and TRBJ2-7; no firm D call. The CDR3 has 17 residues. The V gene's germline CDR1 is MNHEY and CDR2 SMNVEV (reference sequence). Trimming stripped 0 bases from V and 4 bases from J, with 19 bases between. CDR3 sequence: CASSLSFSSSSRYEQYF. Written as DNA, the CDR3 is TGTGCCAGCAGTTTATCATTTTCATCGTCTTCACGTTACGAGCAGTACTTC.